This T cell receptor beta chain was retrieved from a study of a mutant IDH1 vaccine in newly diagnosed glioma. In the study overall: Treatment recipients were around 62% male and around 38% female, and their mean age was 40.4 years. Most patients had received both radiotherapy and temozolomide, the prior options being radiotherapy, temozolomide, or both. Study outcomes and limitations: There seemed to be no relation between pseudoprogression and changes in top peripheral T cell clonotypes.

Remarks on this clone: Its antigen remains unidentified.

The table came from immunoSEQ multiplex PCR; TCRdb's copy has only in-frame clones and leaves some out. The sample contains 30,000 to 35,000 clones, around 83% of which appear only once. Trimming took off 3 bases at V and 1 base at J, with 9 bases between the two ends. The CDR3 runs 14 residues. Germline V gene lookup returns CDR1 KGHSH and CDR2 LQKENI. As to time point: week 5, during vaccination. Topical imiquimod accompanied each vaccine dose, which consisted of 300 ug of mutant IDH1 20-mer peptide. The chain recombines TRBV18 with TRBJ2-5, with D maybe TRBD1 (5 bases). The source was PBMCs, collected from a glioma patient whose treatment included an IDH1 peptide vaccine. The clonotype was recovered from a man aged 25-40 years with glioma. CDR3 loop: CASSPGASQETQYF. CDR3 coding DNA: TGTGCCAGCTCACCTGGGGCCAGCCAAGAGACCCAGTACTTC.